These T cell receptor beta chains were read from a single sample in a study of Ad26.COV2.S vaccination and SARS-CoV-2 variants. Using immunoSEQ multiplex PCR, the repertoire was profiled, and TCRdb retains in-frame clones only, with some absent. Here the sample spans hundreds of thousands of clones, 89% being singletons. Source: peripheral blood, taken in a trial of Ad26.COV2.S vaccine versus placebo. The origin of the receptors is a person aged 18-60 years who received the Ad26.COV2.S COVID-19 vaccine or a placebo. Both conserved end residues are part of each CDR3. D genes are given only for firm matches. Not all rows give a size; the values are once, few, many and, for expanded clones, a class.

CDR3aa: CASSFAGTGAYNEQFF
CDR3nt: TGTGCCAGCAGCTTTGCCGGGACAGGGGCCTACAATGAGCAGTTCTTC
d_gene: TRBD1
j_gene: TRBJ2-1
abundance: -
v_gene: TRBV7-2

CDR3aa: CASSRSWGNVYSGANVLTF
CDR3nt: TGCGCCAGCAGCAGGAGCTGGGGGAATGTCTACTCTGGGGCCAACGTCCTGACTTTC
d_gene: -
j_gene: TRBJ2-6
abundance: -
v_gene: TRBV5-1

CDR3aa: CASSLGGRMGGETQYF
CDR3nt: TGCGCCAGCAGCTTGGGCGGCCGGATGGGGGGAGAGACCCAGTACTTC
d_gene: -
j_gene: TRBJ2-5
abundance: -
v_gene: TRBV5-1

CDR3aa: CASSLDSGRHTQYF
CDR3nt: TGTGCCAGCAGCCTGGATAGCGGGAGACATACGCAGTATTTT
d_gene: TRBD2
j_gene: TRBJ2-3
abundance: -
v_gene: TRBV2

CDR3aa: CASSPRMSAGNTIYF
CDR3nt: TGTGCCAGCTCACCACGCATGTCGGCTGGAAACACCATATATTTT
d_gene: -
j_gene: TRBJ1-3
abundance: -
v_gene: TRBV18

CDR3aa: CASKITGVSTEAFF
CDR3nt: TGTGCCAGCAAAATTACAGGGGTCAGCACTGAAGCTTTCTTT
d_gene: TRBD1
j_gene: TRBJ1-1
abundance: -
v_gene: TRBV4-2

CDR3aa: CASGSESGRLYNEQFF
CDR3nt: TGTGCCAGCGGTTCGGAGAGCGGGCGCCTTTACAATGAGCAGTTCTTC
d_gene: -
j_gene: TRBJ2-1
abundance: -
v_gene: TRBV7-8

CDR3aa: CASSEGAMGSGNTIYF
CDR3nt: TGTGCCAGCAGTGAGGGGGCGATGGGGTCTGGAAACACCATATATTTT
d_gene: -
j_gene: TRBJ1-3
abundance: -
v_gene: TRBV6-1

CDR3aa: CASSIARFTDTQYF
CDR3nt: TGTGCCAGTAGTATTGCGCGGTTCACAGATACGCAGTATTTT
d_gene: -
j_gene: TRBJ2-3
abundance: -
v_gene: TRBV19

CDR3aa: CASSDYRRRGANEKLFF
CDR3nt: TGTGCCAGCAGTGATTACAGGCGCCGCGGGGCTAATGAAAAACTGTTTTTT
d_gene: -
j_gene: TRBJ1-4
abundance: -
v_gene: TRBV25-1

CDR3aa: CASSLRRNLPGEQYF
CDR3nt: TGTGCCAGCAGCCTCCGACGGAATCTGCCGGGCGAGCAGTACTTC
d_gene: -
j_gene: TRBJ2-7
abundance: -
v_gene: TRBV7-2

CDR3aa: CAISEIRSETQYF
CDR3nt: TGTGCCATCAGTGAAATACGCTCGGAGACCCAGTACTTC
d_gene: -
j_gene: TRBJ2-5
abundance: -
v_gene: TRBV10-3

CDR3aa: CASLRGPNEKLFF
CDR3nt: TGTGCCAGCCTAAGGGGTCCTAATGAAAAACTGTTTTTT
d_gene: -
j_gene: TRBJ1-4
abundance: -
v_gene: TRBV6-6

CDR3aa: CASSALTIRDRQTVDTQYF
CDR3nt: TGTGCCAGTAGCGCCCTGACGATCAGGGACAGACAGACAGTAGATACGCAGTATTTT
d_gene: TRBD1
j_gene: TRBJ2-3
abundance: once
v_gene: TRBV19

CDR3aa: CASSGGRGRQDEQFF
CDR3nt: TGTGCCAGCAGTGGGGGGCGGGGTCGACAGGATGAGCAGTTCTTC
d_gene: -
j_gene: TRBJ2-1
abundance: -
v_gene: TRBV25-1

CDR3aa: CASSQAPLAGETGELFF
CDR3nt: TGTGCCAGCAGCCAAGCGCCACTAGCGGGAGAGACCGGGGAGCTGTTTTTT
d_gene: TRBD2
j_gene: TRBJ2-2
abundance: -
v_gene: TRBV3-1/TRBV3-2

CDR3aa: CASSLRRTSYEQYF
CDR3nt: TGTGCCAGCAGCTTGCGCAGGACCTCCTACGAGCAGTACTTC
d_gene: -
j_gene: TRBJ2-7
abundance: -
v_gene: TRBV5-6

CDR3aa: CASSIGGGGHYGYTF
CDR3nt: TGTGCCAGTAGTATAGGGGGAGGGGGCCACTATGGCTACACCTTC
d_gene: TRBD1
j_gene: TRBJ1-2
abundance: -
v_gene: TRBV19

CDR3aa: CALAGRGSGNTIYF
CDR3nt: TGTGCCCTCGCCGGGCGAGGGTCTGGAAACACCATATATTTT
d_gene: -
j_gene: TRBJ1-3
abundance: -
v_gene: TRBV7-9

CDR3aa: CASSLVVGGLAGEQFF
CDR3nt: TGTGCCAGCAGCTTAGTCGTAGGGGGACTAGCTGGCGAGCAGTTCTTC
d_gene: TRBD2
j_gene: TRBJ2-1
abundance: -
v_gene: TRBV7-2

CDR3aa: CASSVAVFSNYGYTF
CDR3nt: TGTGCCAGCAGTGTCGCGGTCTTTTCTAACTATGGCTACACCTTC
d_gene: -
j_gene: TRBJ1-2
abundance: -
v_gene: TRBV2

CDR3aa: CASSQEYPGELFF
CDR3nt: TGTGCCAGCAGCCAAGAGTACCCCGGGGAGCTGTTTTTT
d_gene: -
j_gene: TRBJ2-2
abundance: medium-sized
v_gene: TRBV3-1/TRBV3-2

CDR3aa: CASSRAAVIDYTF
CDR3nt: TGTGCCAGCTCCCGAGCGGCGGTTATTGACTACACCTTC
d_gene: -
j_gene: TRBJ1-2
abundance: once
v_gene: TRBV12-3/TRBV12-4

CDR3aa: CASSQGPDRVAKNIQYF
CDR3nt: TGTGCCAGCAGCCAAGGCCCCGACAGGGTGGCCAAAAACATTCAGTACTTC
d_gene: TRBD1
j_gene: TRBJ2-4
abundance: -
v_gene: TRBV3-1/TRBV3-2

CDR3aa: CASSHPGQGNTGELFF
CDR3nt: TGTGCCAGCAGTCACCCGGGACAGGGGAACACCGGGGAGCTGTTTTTT
d_gene: TRBD1
j_gene: TRBJ2-2
abundance: few
v_gene: TRBV6-2/TRBV6-3

CDR3aa: CASSAGTNYEQYF
CDR3nt: TGTGCCAGCAGCGCAGGGACGAACTACGAGCAGTACTTC
d_gene: -
j_gene: TRBJ2-7
abundance: -
v_gene: TRBV9

CDR3aa: CATPGRLAGVLGSYNEQFF
CDR3nt: TGTGCCACCCCCGGGAGACTAGCGGGAGTATTGGGGTCCTACAATGAGCAGTTCTTC
d_gene: TRBD2
j_gene: TRBJ2-1
abundance: -
v_gene: TRBV19

CDR3aa: CASRWGETQYF
CDR3nt: TGTGCCAGCAGGTGGGGAGAGACCCAGTACTTC
d_gene: -
j_gene: TRBJ2-5
abundance: few
v_gene: TRBV12-3/TRBV12-4

CDR3aa: CASSVGGSGYEQYF
CDR3nt: TGTGCCAGCAGCGTAGGCGGGTCAGGCTACGAGCAGTACTTC
d_gene: -
j_gene: TRBJ2-7
abundance: -
v_gene: TRBV9

CDR3aa: CASSPTIRPSSTDTQYF
CDR3nt: TGTGCCAGCTCACCAACTATAAGGCCTTCCAGCACAGATACGCAGTATTTT
d_gene: -
j_gene: TRBJ2-3
abundance: few
v_gene: TRBV18

CDR3aa: CASSFGLAGIINIQYF
CDR3nt: TGCGCCAGCAGCTTTGGACTAGCGGGAATAATAAACATTCAGTACTTC
d_gene: TRBD2
j_gene: TRBJ2-4
abundance: -
v_gene: TRBV5-1

CDR3aa: CASSFRALFSNSPLHF
CDR3nt: TGTGCCAGCAGTTTCAGGGCCCTATTTTCGAATTCACCCCTCCACTTT
d_gene: -
j_gene: TRBJ1-6
abundance: once
v_gene: TRBV28

CDR3aa: CASSFGGAWGYTF
CDR3nt: TGTGCCAGCAGTTTTGGGGGGGCTTGGGGCTACACCTTC
d_gene: -
j_gene: TRBJ1-2
abundance: many
v_gene: TRBV27

CDR3aa: CASRPLAGGYGYTF
CDR3nt: TGTGCCAGCAGACCTCTAGCAGGGGGGTATGGCTACACCTTC
d_gene: TRBD1
j_gene: TRBJ1-2
abundance: few
v_gene: TRBV28

CDR3aa: CASSQPGHVGELFF
CDR3nt: TGCGCCAGCAGCCAACCGGGACATGTCGGGGAGCTGTTTTTT
d_gene: -
j_gene: TRBJ2-2
abundance: -
v_gene: TRBV4-3

CDR3aa: CASSLYPGTYNEQFF
CDR3nt: TGCGCCAGCAGCTTGTATCCGGGAACCTACAATGAGCAGTTCTTC
d_gene: -
j_gene: TRBJ2-1
abundance: -
v_gene: TRBV5-1

CDR3aa: CASSIDLDRGRTGELFF
CDR3nt: TGTGCCAGTAGTATAGACCTAGACAGGGGAAGGACCGGGGAGCTGTTTTTT
d_gene: TRBD1
j_gene: TRBJ2-2
abundance: -
v_gene: TRBV19

CDR3aa: CASSVQGTSYYNEQFF
CDR3nt: TGTGCCAGCAGCGTACAGGGGACTTCGTACTACAATGAGCAGTTCTTC
d_gene: -
j_gene: TRBJ2-1
abundance: -
v_gene: TRBV9

CDR3aa: CASSLDLLGGFTGELFF
CDR3nt: TGTGCCAGCAGCTTAGATCTGTTGGGGGGCTTCACCGGGGAGCTGTTTTTT
d_gene: -
j_gene: TRBJ2-2
abundance: -
v_gene: TRBV11-3

CDR3aa: CASSFGGTANTGELFF
CDR3nt: TGTGCCAGCAGCTTCGGAGGGACAGCGAACACCGGGGAGCTGTTTTTT
d_gene: -
j_gene: TRBJ2-2
abundance: -
v_gene: TRBV11-3

CDR3aa: CASSYRPGETQYF
CDR3nt: TGTGCCAGCAGTTACCGGCCAGGAGAGACCCAGTACTTC
d_gene: -
j_gene: TRBJ2-5
abundance: once
v_gene: TRBV6-5

CDR3aa: CASSYAQLETQYF
CDR3nt: TGTGCCAGCAGTTACGCCCAGCTGGAGACCCAGTACTTC
d_gene: -
j_gene: TRBJ2-5
abundance: -
v_gene: TRBV6-2/TRBV6-3

CDR3aa: CASSVVWYRDNSPLHF
CDR3nt: TGTGCCAGCAGCGTAGTTTGGTACAGGGATAATTCACCCCTCCACTTT
d_gene: -
j_gene: TRBJ1-6
abundance: -
v_gene: TRBV27

CDR3aa: CASSLGAAYGNQPQHF
CDR3nt: TGTGCCAGCAGTTTGGGTGCAGCTTATGGCAATCAGCCCCAGCATTTT
d_gene: -
j_gene: TRBJ1-5
abundance: -
v_gene: TRBV2

CDR3aa: CATGGSLETQYF
CDR3nt: TGTGCCACCGGGGGGAGTCTGGAGACCCAGTACTTC
d_gene: TRBD2
j_gene: TRBJ2-5
abundance: -
v_gene: TRBV10-3